This T cell receptor beta chain was recovered during a study of T cell repertoires in cytomegalovirus infection. The study, taken as a whole, reports: HLA-C-restricted CMV-specific TCR beta clonotypes were dominant in the ex vivo response.

On this clonotype itself: Its cognate antigen is unknown.

One entry per CDR3 protein results from TCRdb running MiXCR on the reads. The sample yields roughly 920,000 distinct CDR3 sequences, 31% seen once. V was shortened by 4 bases and J by 2 bases, with 13 bases between the two germline ends. CDR3 length equals 15 residues. CDR1 is SNHLY, CDR2 FYNNEI, per germline. The source of this sequence is a human donor in good health (CMV status not recorded). Some clones in this sample may be carry-over from other donors' samples. The chain uses TRBV2 and TRBJ2-3; D is unclear. The sample was cultured CD8+ T cells from PBMCs, taken from culture after CMV antigen stimulation. The CDR3 region is CASSVDELHTDTQYF. The CDR3 DNA follows: TGTGCCAGCAGTGTAGACGAACTTCACACAGATACGCAGTATTTT.